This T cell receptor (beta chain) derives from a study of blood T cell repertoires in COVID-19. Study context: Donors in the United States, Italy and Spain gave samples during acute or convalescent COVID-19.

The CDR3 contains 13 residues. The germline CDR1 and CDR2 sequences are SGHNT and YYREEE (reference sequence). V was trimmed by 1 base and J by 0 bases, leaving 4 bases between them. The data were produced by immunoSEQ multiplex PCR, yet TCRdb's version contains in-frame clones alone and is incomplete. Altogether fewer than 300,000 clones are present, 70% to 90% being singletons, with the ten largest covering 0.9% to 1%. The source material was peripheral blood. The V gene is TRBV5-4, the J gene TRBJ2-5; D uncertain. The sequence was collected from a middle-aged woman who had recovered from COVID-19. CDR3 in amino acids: CASSLNNQETQYF. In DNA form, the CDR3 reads TGTGCCAGCAGCTTGAATAACCAAGAGACCCAGTACTTC.